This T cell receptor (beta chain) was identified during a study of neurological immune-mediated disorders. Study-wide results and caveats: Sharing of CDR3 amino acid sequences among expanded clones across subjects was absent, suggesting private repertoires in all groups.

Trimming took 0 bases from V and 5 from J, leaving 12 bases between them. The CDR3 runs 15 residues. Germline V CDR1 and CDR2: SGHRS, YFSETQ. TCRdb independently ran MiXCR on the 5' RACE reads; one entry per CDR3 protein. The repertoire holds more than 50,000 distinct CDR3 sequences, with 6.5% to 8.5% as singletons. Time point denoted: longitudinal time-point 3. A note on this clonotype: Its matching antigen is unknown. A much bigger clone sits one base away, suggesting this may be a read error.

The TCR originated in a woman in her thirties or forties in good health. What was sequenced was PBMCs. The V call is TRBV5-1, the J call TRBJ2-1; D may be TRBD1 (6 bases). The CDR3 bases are TGCGCCAGCAGCTTGGGCGCAGGGGCAAACAATGAGCAGTTCTTC. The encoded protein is CASSLGAGANNEQFF.